One sample yielded the 11 T cell receptor beta chains listed below, sequenced in a study of blood T cell repertoires in COVID-19. Assay: immunoSEQ multiplex PCR; the TCRdb copy retains only in-frame clones and omits some. The data show tens of thousands of clones, with about 91% seen just once and roughly 7.4% held by the top ten. Sequenced material: peripheral blood. The receptors stem from a woman in her 70s with acute or convalescent COVID-19.

The V gene is TRBV9, the J gene TRBJ1-5; no reliable D call. There are 13 residues in the CDR3. Per germline, CDR1 SGDLS and CDR2 YYNGEE. Trimming left V 0 bases short and J 6 bases short, with 7 bases between. The CDR3 loop is CASSVATGQPQHF. Here the CDR3 DNA reads TGTGCCAGCAGCGTAGCTACCGGTCAGCCCCAGCATTTT.

The chain couples TRBV12-3 or TRBV12-4 to TRBJ2-1; unclear D gene. CDR3 length equals 11 residues. Deletions cut 3 bases from V and 5 bases from J, with 2 bases between. CDR3 in DNA: TGTGCCAGCAGTTTCGACAATGAGCAGTTCTTC. Amino acids: CASSFDNEQFF.

The V gene is TRBV27, the J gene TRBJ2-2, with a weak D call TRBD2 (6 bases). The CDR3 consists of 16 residues. V gave up 1 base and J gave up 1 base, with 10 bases separating them. CDR1 and CDR2 (germline): MNHEY, SMNVEV (reference sequence). The CDR3 is CASSLWGVKNTGELFF. Here the CDR3 DNA reads TGTGCCAGCAGTTTATGGGGGGTAAAGAACACCGGGGAGCTGTTTTTT.

J is TRBJ1-2 and V is TRBV4-1; D is perhaps TRBD1 (5 bases). Trimming removed 4 bases from V and 8 bases from J, with 17 bases in between. In germline, CDR1 is MGHRA, CDR2 YSYEKL. This CDR3 is 14 amino acids long. CDR3 sequence (DNA): TGCGCCAGCAGCCTGGTCCAGGGTCCGCAGGGCTACACCTTC. Amino acids: CASSLVQGPQGYTF.

The chain links TRBV5-1 to TRBJ1-4, with 8 bases identical to TRBD1. The CDR3 loop spans 14 amino acids. V was clipped by 0 bases and J by 6 bases; unmatched bases: 1. CDR1 is SGHRS, CDR2 YFSETQ, per germline. This CDR3 reads CASSLGTGYEKLFF. CDR3 coding DNA: TGCGCCAGCAGCTTGGGGACAGGGTATGAAAAACTGTTTTTT.

This chain links TRBV6-5 with TRBJ1-2, with a possible D match to TRBD1 (6 bases). V was trimmed by 6 bases and J by 7 bases, leaving 18 bases between them. Germline V lookup: CDR1 MNHEY, CDR2 SVGAGI. This CDR3 comprises 14 residues. The CDR3 is CASRRTGLESGYTF. The CDR3 nucleotides are TGTGCCAGCAGACGCACAGGGTTGGAAAGTGGCTACACCTTC.

Here the CDR3 reads CASSKQGASTEAFF. In nucleotides, the CDR3 is TGTGCCAGCAGCAAACAGGGTGCCTCCACTGAAGCTTTCTTT. This chain connects TRBV7-2 to TRBJ1-1; tentative D call: TRBD1 (6 bases). V was pared by 5 bases and J by 4 bases, with 14 bases between. The germline CDR1 and CDR2 sequences are SGHTA and FQGNSA. This CDR3 spans 14 amino acids.

The rearrangement links TRBV28 to TRBJ2-1; 12 positions agree with TRBD2. V dropped 8 bases and J dropped 8; count of bases not matched to a gene: 4. Germline CDR1 reads MDHEN; CDR2 reads SYDVKM. CDR3 length equals 13 residues. CDR3 residues: CASLAGGPYEQFF. The CDR3 DNA follows: TGTGCCAGCCTAGCGGGAGGGCCCTATGAGCAGTTCTTC.

The chain combines TRBV7-3 with TRBJ2-5, with 8 bases matching TRBD1. The CDR3 is made up of 13 amino acids. Germline loops: CDR1 SGHTA, CDR2 FQGTGA. Trimming removed 3 bases from V and 7 bases from J; junction bases left unmatched: 4. The CDR3 coding sequence is TGTGCCAGCAGCTTGGACAGGGCGGCGACCCAGTACTTC. Encoded protein: CASSLDRAATQYF.

This clone was counted a single time. The chain combines TRBV2 with TRBJ2-1; 11 nucleotides line up with TRBD2. Losses at the gene ends were 2 bases for V and 8 bases for J; bases not matched to a gene: 8. CDR3 length equals 16 residues. The germline V gene has CDR1 SNHLY and CDR2 FYNNEI. CDR3 loop: CASSEILAGVLDEQFF. CDR3 DNA: TGTGCCAGCAGTGAAATACTAGCGGGAGTGTTGGATGAGCAGTTCTTC.

This rearrangement joins TRBV11-1 to TRBJ1-1; no firm D call. The CDR3 runs to 14 residues. Germline V gene lookup returns CDR1 SGHAT and CDR2 FQDESV (reference sequence). Deletions cut 1 base from V and 1 base from J, with 7 bases between. CDR3 bases: TGTGCCAGCAGCTTAGTTAGCAAGAACACTGAAGCTTTCTTT. This encodes CASSLVSKNTEAFF.